This T cell receptor beta chain was identified during a study of blood T cell repertoires in COVID-19. The overall study: T cells, B-cell-depleted T cells, or PBMCs supplied cDNA or gDNA.

The V end was cut by 1 base, the J end by 8 bases, with 11 bases between. CDR3 length: 12 residues. Germline V lookup: CDR1 GTSNPN, CDR2 SVGIG (reference sequence). TCRdb's table, derived via immunoSEQ multiplex PCR, lists solely in-frame clones and lacks some. The repertoire holds around 60,000 clones, around 77% seen once, with roughly a fifth in the top ten. The V call is TRBV30, the J call TRBJ1-2; possibly TRBD1 for D (5 bases). The receptor was isolated from a man aged 80 or over with active or convalescent COVID-19. The specimen sequenced was peripheral blood. The DNA of the CDR3 is TGTGCCTGGAGTGGGCGGGGCTCCGGCTACACCTTC. This gives the protein CAWSGRGSGYTF.